Listed below are T cell receptor beta chains from one sample, sequenced in a study of blood T cells in healthy people across ages. From the 5' RACE reads, TCRdb called clonotypes with MiXCR, one entry per CDR3 protein. The table lists some 760,000 distinct CDR3 sequences, 25% of them singletons. These data were also reused for a study on T cells of mothers and their children.

Specimen: blood. These receptors were taken from a boy between 10 and 17 years old in good health. The CDR3 runs from the conserved cysteine through the conserved F or W. Fields, in order: V gene, J gene, CDR3 protein.

TRBV7-2	TRBJ2-7	CASSSVSTYEQYF
TRBV5-1	TRBJ2-1	CASSLEGGSTYNEQFF
TRBV11-2	TRBJ2-6	CASSLTGSSGANVLTF
TRBV3-1	TRBJ2-5	CASSPQPRGQETQYF
TRBV29-1	TRBJ2-6	CSVRGRSFSGANVLTF
TRBV29-1	TRBJ2-1	CSVEGGQGRNEQFF
TRBV20-1	TRBJ1-4	CSARDGGYEKLFF
TRBV20-1	TRBJ2-1	CSASPTSRGDEQFF
TRBV20-1	TRBJ2-7	CSARAVAGSTYEQYF
TRBV5-1	TRBJ2-3	CASSFGASSTDTQYF
TRBV11-2	NA	CASSFPFPRAAGAKETQYF
TRBV3-1	TRBJ2-5	CASSQDRGYRGRETQYF
TRBV6-2/TRBV6-3	TRBJ2-5	CASGGPPETQYF
TRBV6-6	TRBJ2-2	CASSYSSSNTGELFF
TRBV7-3	TRBJ2-2	CASSGVAGGNTGELFF
TRBV21-1	TRBJ2-2	CAFWREDIDTGELFF
TRBV28	TRBJ2-5	CASSDPRAGWDF
TRBV28	TRBJ2-1	CASSLYGSTSGAYNEQFF
TRBV24-1	TRBJ2-1	CATSATDSPNNEQFF
TRBV7-2	TRBJ1-4	CASSPRGGANEKLFF
TRBV3-1	TRBJ1-2	CASSQGARVGYGYTF
TRBV7-2	TRBJ2-7	CASSLDIQGTEQYF
TRBV29-1	TRBJ1-2	CSVGVTGGSVYGYTF
TRBV6-5	TRBJ2-2	CASSYPRDRKGKRTGELFF
TRBV11-2	TRBJ2-5	CASSLLSLLETQYF
TRBV13	TRBJ2-7	CASSSRGGPSYEQYF
TRBV7-9	TRBJ2-7	CASSLGGGPPYEQYF
TRBV10-3	TRBJ2-7	CAISVNRDEQYF
TRBV9	TRBJ2-1	CASSVGIADSSYNEQFF
TRBV29-1	TRBJ2-5	CSVAPRAGDQQYF
TRBV2	TRBJ2-1	CASSEAPARLEFF
TRBV6-5	TRBJ2-1	CASSRGLYNEQLF
TRBV7-2	TRBJ2-5	CASSLEGIGQETQYF
TRBV6-2/TRBV6-3	TRBJ1-2	CATDRGTSFYGYTF
TRBV29-1	TRBJ2-5	CSVVWGNQETQYF
TRBV18	TRBJ2-3	CASSPPGEADTQYF